The clone carrying this T cell receptor beta chain has just one count. A universal primer site was incorporated via template switching, and the cDNA contained unique molecular identifiers. TCRdb reprocessed the 5' RACE reads with MiXCR, giving one entry per CDR3 protein. The sample includes under 500,000 distinct CDR3 sequences, more than 13% of them seen just once. The source of the sample is a study of identical twins. The same data also contributed to another study, on yellow fever vaccine responses in identical twins. This second study notes: Reportedly, the response of twins' T cells to the vaccine seemed partly convergent, partly personalized.

Sequencing was performed on CD4+ T cells sorted from blood. The TCR was taken from a woman in her late teens or twenties in good health.

The CDR3 region is CASSYLAGVETQYF. In DNA, the CDR3 is TGTGCCAGCAGTTACTTAGCGGGAGTAGAGACCCAGTACTTC. The chain combines TRBV6-2 or TRBV6-3 with TRBJ2-5; 9 bases agree with TRBD2. Germline V gives CDR1 MNHEY, CDR2 SVGEGT. V was pared by 1 base and J by 4 bases, with 1 base of the junction left unmatched. The CDR3 covers 14 residues.